These 12 T cell receptor beta chains were sequenced from one sample in a study of graft-versus-host responses after intestinal transplantation. Antigens of these TCRs are unknown. Assay used: immunoSEQ multiplex PCR; TCRdb lists only in-frame clones, some missing. The repertoire holds around 93,000 clones, with about nine tenths as singletons. This specimen consisted of unstimulated CD8+ T cells sorted from spleen or lymph node cells, obtained before intestinal transplant. The receptors derive from a human donor who received an intestinal transplant.

The chain has TRBV5-1 and TRBJ2-1, with 12 nucleotides matching TRBD2. The germline gives CDR1 SGHRS, CDR2 YFSETQ. V gave up 4 bases and J gave up 4 bases; unmatched junction bases: 12. The CDR3 length is 18 residues. CDR3 sequence: CASSGRLAGAKLYNEQFF. CDR3 DNA sequence: TGCGCCAGCAGCGGACGACTAGCGGGAGCTAAACTTTACAATGAGCAGTTCTTC. The full variable domain, its missing parts supplied by reference TRBV5-1 and TRBJ2-1, is KAGVTQTPRYLIKTRGQQVTLSCSPISGHRSVSWYQQTPGQGLQFLFEYFSETQRNKGNFPGRFSGRQFSNSRSEMNVSTLELGDSALYLCASSGRLAGAKLYNEQFFGPGTRLTVL.

The chain combines TRBV11-2 with TRBJ2-7; D not resolved. Germline values: CDR1 SGHAT, CDR2 FQNNGV. This CDR3 region has 12 residues. V was shortened by 4 bases and J by 2 bases, with 6 bases between the two germline ends. CDR3 nucleotide sequence: TGTGCCAGCAGCTCCTCCCCCTACGAGCAGTACTTC. Translated, it gives CASSSSPYEQYF.

The rearrangement uses TRBV9 and TRBJ1-4; D unclear. V was clipped by 0 bases and J by 1 base, with 7 bases between them. Germline V gives CDR1 SGDLS, CDR2 YYNGEE. The CDR3 runs 15 residues. CDR3 region: CASSVEKGTNEKLFF. CDR3 in DNA: TGTGCCAGCAGCGTAGAAAAGGGAACTAATGAAAAACTGTTTTTT.

The chain joins TRBV7-9 to TRBJ2-7; D might be TRBD1 (5 bases). CDR1 SEHNR and CDR2 FQNEAQ come from the germline V gene (reference sequence). The V gene lost 4 bases and the J gene lost 0 bases, with 10 bases spanning the gap. This CDR3 region has 14 residues. CDR3 DNA: TGTGCCAGCAGCTCGGACACATACTCCTACGAGCAGTACTTC. Its protein product is CASSSDTYSYEQYF.

J is TRBJ1-6 and V is TRBV2; 7 positions agree with TRBD1. Trimming took 4 bases from V and 3 from J; bases not matched to a gene: 6. CDR3 length equals 16 residues. Germline-derived CDR1 and CDR2 are SNHLY and FYNNEI. CDR3 bases: TGTGCCAGCAGTGGACACGACAGGGTCTATAATTCACCCCTCCACTTT. It is translated as CASSGHDRVYNSPLHF.

The chain carries TRBV7-3 and TRBJ2-2, with D unclear. Looked up from germline, CDR1 is SGHTA and CDR2 is FQGTGA. The CDR3 runs 14 residues. The V end lost 0 bases, the J end lost 2 bases, and 4 bases lay between the germline ends. The CDR3 sequence: CASSLTLNTGELFF. The CDR3 DNA reads as TGTGCCAGCAGCTTAACGCTTAACACCGGGGAGCTGTTTTTT. The full variable domain, in which reference TRBV7-3 and TRBJ2-2 provide the parts outside the CDR3, is GAGVSQTPSNKVTEKGKYVELRCDPISGHTALYWYRQSLGQGPEFLIYFQGTGAADDSGLPNDRFFAVRPEGSVSTLKIQRTERGDSAVYLCASSLTLNTGELFFGEGSRLTVL.

This chain joins TRBV25-1 and TRBJ2-5, with 7 positions matching TRBD2. The CDR3 length is 18 residues. Germline assignment: CDR1 MGHDK and CDR2 SYGVNS. The V segment lost 1 base and the J segment 0 bases; nucleotides outside the gene matches: 11. The CDR3 DNA follows: TGTGCCAGCAGTGAATGGCGGGAGCTGGGACCCCACCAAGAGACCCAGTACTTC. Its translation is CASSEWRELGPHQETQYF.

J is TRBJ2-3 and V is TRBV13; 7 bases are shared with TRBD2. This CDR3 has 17 amino acids. Unmatched junction bases numbered 10, after V lost 4 bases and J lost 0 bases. Germline lookup yields CDR1 PRHDT and CDR2 FYEKMQ (reference sequence). The DNA for the CDR3 is TGTGCCAGCAGCTCCCGGAGCGGGATCGCTAGCACAGATACGCAGTATTTT. Translation: CASSSRSGIASTDTQYF.

The genes are TRBV13 and TRBJ1-2, with D possibly being TRBD1 (5 bases). Germline V gene sequence: CDR1 PRHDT, CDR2 FYEKMQ (reference sequence). V shed 4 bases and J shed 7 bases, with 13 bases lying between them. The CDR3 length is 13 residues. The CDR3 DNA reads TGTGCCAGCAGCTCCCGGGACCTAGGTGGCTACACCTTC. Translated, it gives CASSSRDLGGYTF.

The rearrangement uses TRBV5-6 and TRBJ2-5; 7 positions agree with TRBD1. CDR3 length equals 12 residues. From germline, CDR1 is SGHDT and CDR2 YYEEEE. The J segment lost 7 bases and the V segment lost 5 bases, leaving 5 bases of the junction unmatched. CDR3 sequence: CASRGDSGTQYF. In nucleotides, the CDR3 is TGTGCCAGCAGGGGGGACAGTGGGACCCAGTACTTC.

The gene calls are TRBV19 and TRBJ2-2; 14 nucleotides line up with TRBD2. Trimming removed 7 bases from V and 7 bases from J; junction bases left unmatched: 20. The CDR3 covers 20 residues. Germline V lookup: CDR1 LNHDA, CDR2 SQIVND (reference sequence). The CDR3 sequence: CASTEYLTSGRALGDGELFF. Here the CDR3 DNA reads TGTGCCAGTACTGAATATTTGACTAGCGGGAGGGCTTTGGGGGACGGGGAGCTGTTTTTT.

The V gene is TRBV6-5, the J gene TRBJ2-1, with 8 bases aligning to TRBD1. Germline lookup yields CDR1 MNHEY and CDR2 SVGAGI. The V gene end was trimmed by 7 bases and the J gene end by 9 bases; junction bases not matched to a gene: 5. The CDR3 runs 12 residues. CDR3: CASTTGGPEQFF. The CDR3 DNA reads TGTGCCAGCACCACAGGGGGACCTGAGCAGTTCTTC.